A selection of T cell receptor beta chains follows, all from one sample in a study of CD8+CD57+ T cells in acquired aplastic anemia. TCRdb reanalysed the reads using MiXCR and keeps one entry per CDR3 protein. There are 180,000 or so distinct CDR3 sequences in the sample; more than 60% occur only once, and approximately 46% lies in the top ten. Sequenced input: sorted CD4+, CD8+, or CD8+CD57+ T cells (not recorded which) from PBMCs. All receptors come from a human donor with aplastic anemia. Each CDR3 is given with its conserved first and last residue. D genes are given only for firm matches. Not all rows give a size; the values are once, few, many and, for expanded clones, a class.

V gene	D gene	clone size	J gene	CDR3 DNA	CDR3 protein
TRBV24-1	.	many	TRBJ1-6	TGTGCCACCAGTGATTATTCACCCCTCCACTTT	CATSDYSPLHF
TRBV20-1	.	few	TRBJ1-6	TGCAGTGCTACCGACGGGGGGGACGAGGTTTCACCCCTCCACTTT	CSATDGGDEVSPLHF
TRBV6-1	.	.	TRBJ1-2	TGTGCCAGCAGTGAAGCGCTTCACAGGGATGGCTACACCTTC	CASSEALHRDGYTF
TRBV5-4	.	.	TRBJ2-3	TGTGCCAGCAGTACCCTGGCAGGGATCGGAAACACAGATACGCAGTATTTT	CASSTLAGIGNTDTQYF
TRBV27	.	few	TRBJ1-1	TGTGCCAGCAGCCTACAGCGGGTGAACACTGAAGCTTTCTTT	CASSLQRVNTEAFF
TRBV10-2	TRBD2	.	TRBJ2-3	TGCGCCAGCCGACGACTAGCGGGGGATACAGATACGCAGTATTTT	CASRRLAGDTDTQYF
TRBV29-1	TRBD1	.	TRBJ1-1	TGCAGCGTTCCGGGACAGGGGAACACTGAAGCTTTCTTT	CSVPGQGNTEAFF
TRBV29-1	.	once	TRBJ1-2	TGCAGCGTCTTAGACTATGGCTACACCTTC	CSVLDYGYTF
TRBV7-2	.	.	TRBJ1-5	TGTGCCAGCAGCGTGCAGACAGGGCCCCAGCATTTT	CASSVQTGPQHF
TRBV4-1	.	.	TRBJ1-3	TGCGCCAGCAGCCAACAACGGGCCCTCTCTGGAAACACCATATATTTT	CASSQQRALSGNTIYF
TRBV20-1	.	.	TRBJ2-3	TGCAGTGCCCTCTATTTCGGCTCAGGCACAGATACGCAGTATTTT	CSALYFGSGTDTQYF
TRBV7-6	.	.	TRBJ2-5	TGTGCCAGCAGCTTAAAGGGGCAGACCCAGTACTTC	CASSLKGQTQYF
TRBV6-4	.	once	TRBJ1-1	TGTGCCAGCAGTGTGACAGCGGGCGCCACTGAAGCTTTCTTT	CASSVTAGATEAFF
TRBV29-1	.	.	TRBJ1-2	TGCAGGCCCCCGGCAAACTCCGACTATGGCTACACCTTC	CRPPANSDYGYTF
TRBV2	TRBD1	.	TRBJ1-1	TGTGCCAGCAGTGGACAGGGGCAGACTGAAGCTTTCTTT	CASSGQGQTEAFF
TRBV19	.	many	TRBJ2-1	TGTGCCAGTAGTACAGGGGACACCCTATTGGATGAGCAGTTCTTC	CASSTGDTLLDEQFF
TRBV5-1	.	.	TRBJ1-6	TGCGCCAGCAGCTTGGACGGGGGTTTTAATTCACCCCTCCACTTT	CASSLDGGFNSPLHF
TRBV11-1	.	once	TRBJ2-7	TGTGCCAGCAGCTTAGACGGGGCATCCTACGAGCAGTACTTC	CASSLDGASYEQYF
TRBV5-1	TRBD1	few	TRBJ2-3	TGCGCCAGCAGCCAGGACAGGGGGTTAACTGATACGCAGTATTTT	CASSQDRGLTDTQYF
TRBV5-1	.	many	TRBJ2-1	TGCGCCAGCAGCTACGAGACAGGACACCATGGCGATGAGCAGTTCTTC	CASSYETGHHGDEQFF
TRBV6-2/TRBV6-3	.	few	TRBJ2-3	TGTGCCAGCAGTTTGAGGGGAACCAACACAGATACGCAGTATTTT	CASSLRGTNTDTQYF
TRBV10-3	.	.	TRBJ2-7	TGTGCCATCGCCAGAACCTCCTACGAGCAGTACTTC	CAIARTSYEQYF
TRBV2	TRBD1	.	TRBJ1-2	TGTGCCAGCTCAGGGGGCGCTTTATATGGCTACACCTTC	CASSGGALYGYTF
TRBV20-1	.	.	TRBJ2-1	TGCAGTGCCCTTTTTTCACCCTCTAATGAGCAGTTCTTC	CSALFSPSNEQFF
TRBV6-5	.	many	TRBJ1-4	TGTGCCAGCAGTTACTCGGGTAATGAAAAACTGTTTTTT	CASSYSGNEKLFF
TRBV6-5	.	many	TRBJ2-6	TGTGCCAGCAGTTACTCCCCACGCTCTGGGGCCAACGTCCTGACTTTC	CASSYSPRSGANVLTF
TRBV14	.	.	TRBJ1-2	TGTGCCAGCAGCCAAAGCACTGGCTATGGCTACACCTTC	CASSQSTGYGYTF
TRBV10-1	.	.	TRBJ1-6	TGCGCCAGCAGTGAGGAGGGGCGGAAGGATTCACCCCTCCACTTT	CASSEEGRKDSPLHF
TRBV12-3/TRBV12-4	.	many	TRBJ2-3	TGTGCCAGCAGTTTAGCGGGGGGTGTGGATACGCAGTATTTT	CASSLAGGVDTQYF
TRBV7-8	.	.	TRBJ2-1	TGTGCCAGCACGGCGTCTAGCGTAAACAATGAGCAGTTCTTT	CASTASSVNNEQFF
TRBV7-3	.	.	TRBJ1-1	TGTGCCAGCAGCTTAACAGGCTGGGGTGAAGCTTTCTTT	CASSLTGWGEAFF
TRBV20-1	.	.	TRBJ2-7	TGCAGCGTTCAAGCAAACTACGAGCAGTACTTC	CSVQANYEQYF
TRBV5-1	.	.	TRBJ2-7	TGCGCCAGCAGCTTGGGATCGGCCTTGGTGGAGCAGTACTTC	CASSLGSALVEQYF
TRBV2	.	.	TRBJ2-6	TGTGCCAGCAGCCCGGAGGCTGGGGCCAACGTCCTGACTTTC	CASSPEAGANVLTF
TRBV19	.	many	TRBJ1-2	TGTGCCAGTACCTCAGGTCCTTATGGCTACACCTTC	CASTSGPYGYTF
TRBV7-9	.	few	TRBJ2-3	TGTGCCAGCCGAGGGGAACTAGCCAACACAGATACGCAGTATTTT	CASRGELANTDTQYF
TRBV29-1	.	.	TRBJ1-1	TGCAGCGTGGGTAACAGGGCTGGAACTGAAGCTTTCTTT	CSVGNRAGTEAFF
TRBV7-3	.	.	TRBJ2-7	TGTGCCAGCAGCATGGACGTCTCCTACGAGCAGTACTTC	CASSMDVSYEQYF
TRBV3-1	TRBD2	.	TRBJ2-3	TGTGCCAGCGGAAGCGGGGGTGGCTACAATGAGCAGTATTTT	CASGSGGGYNEQYF
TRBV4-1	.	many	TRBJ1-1	TGCGCCAGCAGCCCCCGAACGGACGGGACTGAAGCTTTCTTT	CASSPRTDGTEAFF
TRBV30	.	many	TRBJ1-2	TGTGCCTGGAGTGTAGAGGGGAACTATGGCTACACCTTC	CAWSVEGNYGYTF
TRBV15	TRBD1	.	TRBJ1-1	TGTGCCACCAGCTTCCAGACAGGGAATACTGAAGCTTTCTTT	CATSFQTGNTEAFF
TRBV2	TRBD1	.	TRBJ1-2	TGTGCCAGCAGTGGACAGGGGACGGGCTACACCTTC	CASSGQGTGYTF
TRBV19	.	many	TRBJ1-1	TGTGCCAGTAGTATGATGGCTAACACTGAAGCTTTCTTT	CASSMMANTEAFF
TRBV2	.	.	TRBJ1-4	.	CASSVRDYEQYFGPGGYEKLFF
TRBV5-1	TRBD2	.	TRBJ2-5	TGCGCCAGCAGTCCCGGGACTAGCACGCAAGAGACCCAGTACTTC	CASSPGTSTQETQYF
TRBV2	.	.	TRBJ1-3	TGTGCCAGCAGTGCCGGGACATTAGGCTCTGGAAACACCATATATTTT	CASSAGTLGSGNTIYF
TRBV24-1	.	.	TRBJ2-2	TGTGCCACCAGTGTCTCTAGCCGTGACACCGGGGAGCTGTTTTTT	CATSVSSRDTGELFF